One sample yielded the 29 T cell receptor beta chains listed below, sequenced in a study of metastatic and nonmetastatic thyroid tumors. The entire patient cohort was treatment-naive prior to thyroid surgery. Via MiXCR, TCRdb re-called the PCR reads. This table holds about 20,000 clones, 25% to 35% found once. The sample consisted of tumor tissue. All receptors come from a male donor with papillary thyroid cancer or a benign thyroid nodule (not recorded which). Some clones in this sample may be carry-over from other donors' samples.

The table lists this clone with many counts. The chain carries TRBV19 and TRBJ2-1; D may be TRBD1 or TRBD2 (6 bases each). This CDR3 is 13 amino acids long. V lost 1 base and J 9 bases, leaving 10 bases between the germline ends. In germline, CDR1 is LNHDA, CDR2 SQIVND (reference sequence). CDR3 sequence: CASSIGGDTEQFF. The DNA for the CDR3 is TGTGCCAGTAGTATAGGCGGGGACACTGAGCAGTTCTTC.

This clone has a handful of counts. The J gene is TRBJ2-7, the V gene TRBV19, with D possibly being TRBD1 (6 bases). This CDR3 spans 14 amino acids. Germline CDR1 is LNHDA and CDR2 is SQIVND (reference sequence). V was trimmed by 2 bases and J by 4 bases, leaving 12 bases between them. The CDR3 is CASSIPDRSYEQYF. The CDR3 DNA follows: TGTGCCAGTAGTATACCCGACAGGTCATACGAGCAGTACTTC.

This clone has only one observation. The DNA of the CDR3 is TGCGCCAGCAGCCCGCGCAGGGGGTTCGAGCAGTACTTC. It encodes CASSPRRGFEQYF. V and J are TRBV4-3 and TRBJ2-7; 7 bases align to TRBD1. After removal of 4 bases from V and 6 bases from J, the junction contained 6 bases not matched to a gene. The CDR3 consists of 13 residues. Germline CDR1 LGHNA, CDR2 YSLEER.

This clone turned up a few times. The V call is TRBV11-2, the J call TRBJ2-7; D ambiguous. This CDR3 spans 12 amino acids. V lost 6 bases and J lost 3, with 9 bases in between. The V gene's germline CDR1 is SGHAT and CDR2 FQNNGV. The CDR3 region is CASRTSSYEQYF. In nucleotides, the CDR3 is TGTGCCAGCAGAACAAGCAGCTACGAGCAGTACTTC.

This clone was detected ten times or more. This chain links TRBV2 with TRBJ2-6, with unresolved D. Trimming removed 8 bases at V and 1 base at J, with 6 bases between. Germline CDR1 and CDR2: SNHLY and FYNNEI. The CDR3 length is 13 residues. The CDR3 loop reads CASLWSGANVLTF. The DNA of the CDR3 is TGTGCCAGCCTTTGGTCTGGGGCCAACGTCCTGACTTTC.

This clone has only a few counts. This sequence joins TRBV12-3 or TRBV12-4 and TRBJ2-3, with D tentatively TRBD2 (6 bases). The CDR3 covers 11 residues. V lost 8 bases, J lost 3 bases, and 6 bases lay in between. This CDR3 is CASGGTDTQYF. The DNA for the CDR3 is TGTGCCAGCGGGGGGACAGATACGCAGTATTTT.

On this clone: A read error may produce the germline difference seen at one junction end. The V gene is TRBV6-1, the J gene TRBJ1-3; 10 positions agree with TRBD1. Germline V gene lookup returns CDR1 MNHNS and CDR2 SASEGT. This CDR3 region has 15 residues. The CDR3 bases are TGTGCCAGCAGTTTGACAGGGGGCGAGGGAAACACCATGTATTTT. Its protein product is CASSLTGGEGNTMYF.

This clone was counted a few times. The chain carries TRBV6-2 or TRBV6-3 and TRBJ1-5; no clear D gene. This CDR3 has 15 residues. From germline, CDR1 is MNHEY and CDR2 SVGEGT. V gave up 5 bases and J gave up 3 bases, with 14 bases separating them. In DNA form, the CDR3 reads TGTGCCAGCAGTCCTCCCGCTGGGGACAATCAGCCCCAGCATTTT. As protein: CASSPPAGDNQPQHF.

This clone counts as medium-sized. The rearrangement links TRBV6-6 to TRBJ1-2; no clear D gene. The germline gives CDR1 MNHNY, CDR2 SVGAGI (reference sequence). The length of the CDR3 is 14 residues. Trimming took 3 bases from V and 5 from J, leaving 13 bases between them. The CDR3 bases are TGTGCCAGCAGTTATTCTCCCCGGACTTATGGCTACACCTTC. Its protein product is CASSYSPRTYGYTF.

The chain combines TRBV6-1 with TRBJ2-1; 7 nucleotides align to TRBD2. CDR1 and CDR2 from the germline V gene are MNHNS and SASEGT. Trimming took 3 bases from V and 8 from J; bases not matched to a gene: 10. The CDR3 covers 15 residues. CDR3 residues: CASSDWASGRYEQFF. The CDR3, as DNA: TGTGCCAGCAGTGATTGGGCTAGCGGACGCTATGAGCAGTTCTTC.

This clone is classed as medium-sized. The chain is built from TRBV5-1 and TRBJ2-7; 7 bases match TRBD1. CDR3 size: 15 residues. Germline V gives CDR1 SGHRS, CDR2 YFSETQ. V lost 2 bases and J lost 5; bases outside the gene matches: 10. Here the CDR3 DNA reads TGCGCCAGCAGCTTTCGATGGGACAGTAGGGACGAGCAGTACTTC. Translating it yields CASSFRWDSRDEQYF.

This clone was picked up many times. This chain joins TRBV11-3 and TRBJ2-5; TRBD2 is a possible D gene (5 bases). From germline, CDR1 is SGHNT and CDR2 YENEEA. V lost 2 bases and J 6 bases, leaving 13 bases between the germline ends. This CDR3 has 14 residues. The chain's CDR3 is CASSLLTTVKTQYF. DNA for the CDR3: TGTGCCAGCAGCTTATTGACTACCGTCAAGACCCAGTACTTC.

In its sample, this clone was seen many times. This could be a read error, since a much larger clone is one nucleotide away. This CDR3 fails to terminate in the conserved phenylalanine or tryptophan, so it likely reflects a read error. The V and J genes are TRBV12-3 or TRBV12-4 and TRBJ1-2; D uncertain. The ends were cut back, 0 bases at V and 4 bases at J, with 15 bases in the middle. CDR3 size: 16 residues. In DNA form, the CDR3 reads TGTGCCAGCAGTTTAGCGTCAAGGGTAACTTCCTATGGCTACACCCTC. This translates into CASSLASRVTSYGYTL.

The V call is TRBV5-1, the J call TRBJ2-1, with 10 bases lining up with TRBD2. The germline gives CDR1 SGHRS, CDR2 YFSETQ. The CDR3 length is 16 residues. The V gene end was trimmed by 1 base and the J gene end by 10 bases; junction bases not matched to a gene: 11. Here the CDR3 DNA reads TGCGCCAGCAGCTTGAATTCGGGACTAGCGCGGTCAGAGCAGTTCTTC. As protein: CASSLNSGLARSEQFF.

DNA of the CDR3: TGCGCCAGCAGCTTGGCGCCACAGGGGGATAATAGAAATGAGCAGTTCTTC. This sequence encodes CASSLAPQGDNRNEQFF. The chain couples TRBV5-1 to TRBJ2-1; TRBD1 agrees at 8 bases. The V gene's germline CDR1 is SGHRS and CDR2 YFSETQ. V lost 0 bases, J lost 7 bases, and 12 bases stayed unmatched. The CDR3 is 17 residues long. The variable domain in full, completed from reference TRBV5-1 and TRBJ2-1, reads KAGVTQTPRYLIKTRGQQVTLSCSPISGHRSVSWYQQTPGQGLQFLFEYFSETQRNKGNFPGRFSGRQFSNSRSEMNVSTLELGDSALYLCASSLAPQGDNRNEQFFGPGTRLTVL.

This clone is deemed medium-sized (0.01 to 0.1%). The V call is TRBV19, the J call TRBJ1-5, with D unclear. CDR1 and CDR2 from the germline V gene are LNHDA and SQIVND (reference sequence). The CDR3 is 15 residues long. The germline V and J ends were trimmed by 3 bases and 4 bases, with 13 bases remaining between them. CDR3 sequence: CASSMEGKGNQPQHF. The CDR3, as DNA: TGTGCCAGTAGTATGGAGGGAAAAGGGAATCAGCCCCAGCATTTT.

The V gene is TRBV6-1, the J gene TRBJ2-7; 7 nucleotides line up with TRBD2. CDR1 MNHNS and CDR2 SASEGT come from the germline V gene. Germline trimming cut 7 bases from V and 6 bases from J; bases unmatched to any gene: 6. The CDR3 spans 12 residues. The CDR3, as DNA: TGTGCCAGCAACCCCGGGGGGAGCGAGCAGTACTTC. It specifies CASNPGGSEQYF.

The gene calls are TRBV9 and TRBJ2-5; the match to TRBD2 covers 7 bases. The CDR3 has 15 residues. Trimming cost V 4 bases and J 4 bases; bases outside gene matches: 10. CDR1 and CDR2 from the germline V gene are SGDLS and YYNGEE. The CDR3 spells CASSRDGSGGETQYF. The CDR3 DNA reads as TGTGCCAGCAGCAGGGATGGGTCGGGGGGAGAGACCCAGTACTTC.

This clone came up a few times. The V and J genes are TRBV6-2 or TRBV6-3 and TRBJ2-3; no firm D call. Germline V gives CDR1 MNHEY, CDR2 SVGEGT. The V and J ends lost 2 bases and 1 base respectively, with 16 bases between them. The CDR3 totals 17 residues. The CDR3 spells CASSYVTGYAGTDTQYF. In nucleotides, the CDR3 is TGTGCCAGCAGTTACGTTACCGGCTACGCAGGCACAGATACGCAGTATTTT.

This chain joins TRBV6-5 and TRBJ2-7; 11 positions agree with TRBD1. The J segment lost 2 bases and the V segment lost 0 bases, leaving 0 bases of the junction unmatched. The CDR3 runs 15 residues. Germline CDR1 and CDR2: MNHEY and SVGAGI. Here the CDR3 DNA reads TGTGCCAGCAGTTACTCGGACAGGGGGCCCTACGAGCAGTACTTC. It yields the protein CASSYSDRGPYEQYF.

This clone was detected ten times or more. As DNA, the CDR3 is TGTGCCAGCAGCCAGAGAGGGCCGTCCTATAATTCACCCCTCCACTTT. It yields the protein CASSQRGPSYNSPLHF. The chain uses TRBV27 and TRBJ1-6; D unclear. V lost 6 bases to trimming and J lost 1 base, with 13 bases between them. The CDR3 covers 16 residues. Germline values: CDR1 MNHEY, CDR2 SMNVEV (reference sequence).

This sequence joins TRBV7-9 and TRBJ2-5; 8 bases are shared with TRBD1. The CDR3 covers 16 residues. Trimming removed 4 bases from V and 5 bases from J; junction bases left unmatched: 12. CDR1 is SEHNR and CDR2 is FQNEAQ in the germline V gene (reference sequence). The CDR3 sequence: CASSSNGGQGLETQYF. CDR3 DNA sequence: TGTGCCAGCAGCTCCAACGGCGGACAGGGTCTCGAGACCCAGTACTTC.

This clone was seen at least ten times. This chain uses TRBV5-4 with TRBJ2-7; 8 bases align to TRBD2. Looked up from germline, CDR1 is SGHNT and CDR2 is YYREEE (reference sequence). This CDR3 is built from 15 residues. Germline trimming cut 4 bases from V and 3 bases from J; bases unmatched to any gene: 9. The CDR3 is CASSPTSAADYEQYF. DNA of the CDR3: TGTGCCAGCAGCCCGACTAGCGCGGCCGACTACGAGCAGTACTTC.

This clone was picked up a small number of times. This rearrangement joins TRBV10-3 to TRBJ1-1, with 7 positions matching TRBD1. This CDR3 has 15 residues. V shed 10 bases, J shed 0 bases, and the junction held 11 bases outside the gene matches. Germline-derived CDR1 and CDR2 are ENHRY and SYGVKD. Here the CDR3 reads CATSPLGQMNTEAFF. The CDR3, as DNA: TGTGCCACCTCCCCTTTGGGACAGATGAACACTGAAGCTTTCTTT.

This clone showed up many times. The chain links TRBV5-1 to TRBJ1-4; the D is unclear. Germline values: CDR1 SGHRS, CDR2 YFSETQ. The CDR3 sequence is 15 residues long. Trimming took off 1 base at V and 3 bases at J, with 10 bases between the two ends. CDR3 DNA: TGCGCCAGCAGCTTGATGAACAGTGCTAATGAAAAACTGTTTTTT. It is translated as CASSLMNSANEKLFF. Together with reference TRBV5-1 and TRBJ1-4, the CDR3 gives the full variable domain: KAGVTQTPRYLIKTRGQQVTLSCSPISGHRSVSWYQQTPGQGLQFLFEYFSETQRNKGNFPGRFSGRQFSNSRSEMNVSTLELGDSALYLCASSLMNSANEKLFFGSGTQLSVL.

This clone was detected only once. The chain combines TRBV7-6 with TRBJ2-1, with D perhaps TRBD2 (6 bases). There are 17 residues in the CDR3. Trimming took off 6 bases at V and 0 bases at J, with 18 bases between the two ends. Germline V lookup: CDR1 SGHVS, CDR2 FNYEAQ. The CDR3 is CASRLAPAGRSYNEQFF. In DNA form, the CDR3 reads TGTGCCAGCAGACTAGCCCCCGCGGGGCGCTCCTACAATGAGCAGTTCTTC.

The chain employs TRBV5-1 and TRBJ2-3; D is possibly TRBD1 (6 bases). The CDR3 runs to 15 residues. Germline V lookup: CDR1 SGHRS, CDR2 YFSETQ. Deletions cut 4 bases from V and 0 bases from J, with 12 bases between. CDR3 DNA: TGCGCCAGCAGCGCACTTGGGGGCAGCACAGATACGCAGTATTTT. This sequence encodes CASSALGGSTDTQYF.

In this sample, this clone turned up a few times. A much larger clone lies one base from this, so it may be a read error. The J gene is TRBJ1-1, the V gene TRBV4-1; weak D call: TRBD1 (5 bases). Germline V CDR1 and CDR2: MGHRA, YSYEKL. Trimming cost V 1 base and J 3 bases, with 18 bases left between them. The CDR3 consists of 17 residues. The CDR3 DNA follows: TGCGCCAGCAGCCAAGGCGGGGTGGCGGTGGGGGACACTGAAGCTTTCTTT. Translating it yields CASSQGGVAVGDTEAFF.

This CDR3 is CASSFQAPSSYNSPLHF. In DNA, the CDR3 is TGTGCCAGCAGTTTTCAGGCACCGAGCTCCTATAATTCACCCCTCCACTTT. The chain links TRBV12-3 or TRBV12-4 to TRBJ1-6; D is ambiguous. V was clipped by 3 bases and J by 0 bases, with 12 bases between them. This CDR3 spans 17 amino acids.